This T cell receptor (beta chain) comes out of a study of T cells after yellow fever vaccination (dated by TCRdb to the late 2010s). Study-level background: The SMART-Seq v4 Ultra Low Input RNA kit was used to prepare libraries from fractions with low cell numbers. Bulk TCR alpha and beta repertoires were sequenced longitudinally to track T-cell clones before and after primary and booster YFV17D yellow fever vaccination. The cohort comprised two healthy male donors, one aged 18 to 29 and one aged 30 to 40 years. Blood was drawn at multiple timepoints before and after primary and secondary immunization, with bulk PBMC replicates and cell subsets isolated. Study-wide conclusions, independent of this receptor: Most clones expanded after primary vaccination were re-detected after the booster (approximately 96% of CD4 and around 88% of CD8), suggesting broad memory maintenance. Compared with the primary T-cell response, the secondary T-cell response was weaker but faster, peaking on day 5 rather than day 15. Computational filtering was required because FACS-sorted repertoires could contain abundant contaminating clonotypes from the bulk population. A small share of clonotypes was detected in both CD4 and CD8 compartments, with the overlap likely arising from convergent recombination. Only a couple of donors were included in the study, so the extent to which the findings can be generalized is limited.

The CDR3 measures 14 amino acids from cysteine to phenylalanine. This entry keeps only the CDR3 DNA: 42 bases, framed from base 1. The germline V gene (reference sequence) specifies LNHNV as CDR1 and YYDKDF as CDR2. The trim is 4 bases for V and 1 base for J, with a gap of 11 bases between the germline ends. Interpreted using the paper, the treatment or condition label stands for: live attenuated yellow fever vaccine strain. At every blood-draw timepoint, two biological replicates of bulk PBMCs were collected. A standard Ficoll-Paque protocol was used to isolate PBMCs from peripheral blood. TriZol was used to extract RNA from bulk PBMCs, CD4 and CD8 fractions, and dextramer-positive and dextramer-negative fractions. There are a few counts of this clonotype. Which antigen it targets is not known. There are no base qualities to consult, and no much larger clone falls within one base. These reads were obtained on an Illumina NovaSeq 6000. TCR cDNA was made using 5'RACE template switching, a step that added a universal primer site and unique molecular identifiers. Priming of cDNA synthesis was performed from both the TCR alpha and TCR beta constant segments. Two PCR steps were used to amplify libraries, with sample barcodes and sequencing adapters being added in the second step. Sequencing of libraries was performed on Illumina HiSeq 2500 (2x100 bp) or NovaSeq (2x150 bp). Per the authors' processing: MIGEC handled demultiplexing of reads and collapsing into UMI consensus sequences, while MiXCR performed V(D)J alignment. Using edgeR on replicate PBMC samples, clonotypes were called vaccine-responding if FDR was below 0.01 and the log2 fold change was above 5 up to day 15. CD4 or CD8 identity was assigned to each bulk clonotype according to whether the clonotype was present at higher abundance in the sequenced CD4 repertoire or the sequenced CD8 repertoire. TCRdb reran the public reads through fastp at Q25 and MiXCR, keeping productive beta chains. Entries that share a CDR3 protein sequence are merged under the most common genes and DNA. These V and J calls are TCRdb output, not the study's own analysis. This sample has about 330,000 distinct CDR3 sequences in its table, and approximately 4% of those were observed once. Together, the top ten hold about 22% of the sample.

The receptor comes from a man aged 18 to 29 who received the YFV17D yellow fever vaccine. Here the sequenced sample was PBMCs, taken 5 days after the yellow fever booster vaccination. The sequence joins TRBV15 to TRBJ2-7; the D gene assignment is ambiguous. The DNA is as follows: TGTGCCACCAGCAAAAGGGAAAAATCCTACGAGCAGTACTTC. This codes for CATSKREKSYEQYF.